This T cell receptor (beta chain) stems from a study of response to subunit inactivated influenza vaccine. TCRdb re-called the RT-PCR reads with MiXCR, one entry per CDR3 protein. Of under 200,000 distinct CDR3 sequences listed, around 11% are singletons. This clonotype was observed a few times. The target antigen is unknown. Points from the study as a whole: New T cells are recruited in small numbers by each seasonal influenza vaccination, according to the authors' suggestion.

The TCR sequence derives from a man aged 45 to 75 who received an inactivated influenza vaccine. The sample in question was CD8+ T cells sorted from PBMCs, obtained around 25 months after vaccination.

CDR3 nucleotide sequence: TGCGCCAGCAGCCAAGATATTGGTCAGCCCCAGCATTTT. Encoded protein: CASSQDIGQPQHF. The chain couples TRBV4-3 to TRBJ1-5; no reliable D call. Germline V gene data show CDR1 as LGHNA and CDR2 as YSLEER. V gave up 0 bases and J gave up 6 bases, with 6 bases separating them. The length of the CDR3 is 13 residues.